This T cell receptor beta chain emerged from a study of T cells in Graves' hyperthyroidism and ophthalmopathy. The sample holds a few counts of this clonotype. Its antigen is undetermined. A read error may produce the germline difference seen at one junction end. Overall study results and limits: Researchers found most expanded thyroid clonotypes above 0.001 in blood as well.

A roughly 10 ml volume of fresh peripheral blood provided the PBMCs. The CDR3 loop spans 16 amino acids. Germline CDR1 is KGHSH and CDR2 is LQKENI. Using RNA transcripts as the source, TCR beta CDR3 regions were amplified. TCR CDR3 underwent first-round RT-PCR with the HTBI primer set. TCRdb re-called the multiplex PCR reads with MiXCR, one entry per CDR3 protein. The sample carries about 400,000 distinct CDR3 sequences, over 12% recorded once. The receptor was isolated from a woman aged 55 to 70 with Graves' ophthalmopathy. The chain uses TRBV18 and TRBJ1-1, with D possibly being TRBD1 (6 bases). What was sequenced was blood. For the CDR3, the DNA is TGTACCAGCGCGACGGACAGACCACGGATGAACACTGAAGCTTTCTTT. Translated: CTSATDRPRMNTEAFF.